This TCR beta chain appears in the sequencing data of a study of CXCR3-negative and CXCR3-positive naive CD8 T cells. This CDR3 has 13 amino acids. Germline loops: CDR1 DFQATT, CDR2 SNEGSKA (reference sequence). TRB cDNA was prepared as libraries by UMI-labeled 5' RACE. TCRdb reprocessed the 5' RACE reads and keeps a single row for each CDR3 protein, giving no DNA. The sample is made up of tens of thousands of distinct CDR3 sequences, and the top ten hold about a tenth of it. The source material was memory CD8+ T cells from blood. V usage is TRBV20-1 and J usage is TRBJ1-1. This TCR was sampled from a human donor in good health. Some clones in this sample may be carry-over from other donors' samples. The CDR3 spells CSARDFRETEAFF.